A selection of T cell receptor beta chains follows, all from one sample in a study of T cell responses to AZD1222 COVID-19 vaccine. Produced via immunoSEQ multiplex PCR; TCRdb's table is partial and in-frame only. Found here are approximately 140,000 clones, around 92% of them singletons; the top ten hold about 3%. Sequenced here: peripheral blood, sampled on day 0 of AZD1222 vaccination. Receptors were obtained from an adult in good health. Each CDR3 is given with its conserved first and last residue. D genes are given only for firm matches. The size entry is marked missing in some rows and otherwise reads once, few, many or a size class.

>TRBV18|.|TRBJ1-2|.
TGTGCCAGCTCACCGCAGGACGGGGATGGCTACACCTTC
CASSPQDGDGYTF
>TRBV30|.|TRBJ2-1|.
TGTGCCTGGAGTCGGGGAAGCGGCAATGAGCAGTTCTTC
CAWSRGSGNEQFF
>TRBV15|.|TRBJ2-7|.
TGTGCCACCAGCAGGAACAGGGTCTACGAGCAGTACTTC
CATSRNRVYEQYF
>TRBV6-5|.|TRBJ2-7|.
TGTGCCAGCAGTTACTCCGGACAGGGAGGGGGGGAGCAGTACTTC
CASSYSGQGGGEQYF
>TRBV19|.|TRBJ2-1|.
TGTGCCAGTAGTAGGGACTGGAGGGTGCAAAATGAGCAGTTCTTC
CASSRDWRVQNEQFF
>TRBV7-2|TRBD1|TRBJ2-3|.
TGTGCCAGCAGCCAGGGACAGGGGAGGACAGATACGCAGTATTTT
CASSQGQGRTDTQYF
>TRBV29-1|.|TRBJ1-1|once
TGCAGCGTTGGAGACCGGGACGGACCAGAAGCTTTCTTT
CSVGDRDGPEAFF
>TRBV6-5|.|TRBJ1-1|.
TGTGCCAGCACACAGGTAACTGAAGCTTTCTTT
CASTQVTEAFF
>TRBV10-3|.|TRBJ1-4|.
TGTGCCATCAGTGAACTCGATGAAAAACTGTTTTTT
CAISELDEKLFF
>TRBV5-6|TRBD1|TRBJ1-2|.
TGTGCCAGCAGCCCGGGGGTCGGGACAGGGCCCGGCTACACCTTC
CASSPGVGTGPGYTF
>TRBV3-1/TRBV3-2|.|TRBJ1-1|.
TGTGCCAGCAGCCAAGATCGGGGGAGGGCTTTCTTT
CASSQDRGRAFF
>TRBV27|.|TRBJ1-1|.
TGTGCCAGCAGATTACGAGCTCGGAACACTGAAGCTTTCTTT
CASRLRARNTEAFF
>TRBV24-1|TRBD2|TRBJ2-3|.
TGTGCCACCAGTGACAGCGGGAGGGCAGATACGCAGTATTTT
CATSDSGRADTQYF
>TRBV29-1|TRBD1|TRBJ1-1|.
TGCAGCGTTTCAGACAGGGGGCGGAACACTGAAGCTTTCTTT
CSVSDRGRNTEAFF
>TRBV4-3|.|TRBJ1-1|.
TGCGCCAGCAGCCAAGAAGAGGGACCGAACACTGAAGCTTTCTTT
CASSQEEGPNTEAFF
>TRBV12-3/TRBV12-4|.|TRBJ1-2|.
TGTGCCAGCAGCCTAGATCGGTATGGCTACACCTTC
CASSLDRYGYTF
>TRBV19|TRBD1|TRBJ1-5|.
TGTGCCAGTAGTAGGGACAGGGCTCGGAGCAATCAGCCCCAGCATTTT
CASSRDRARSNQPQHF
>TRBV5-5|.|TRBJ2-1|.
TGTGCCAGCAGCTTGGTCAGGGCTACCTACAATGAGCAGTTCTTC
CASSLVRATYNEQFF
>TRBV28|.|TRBJ2-7|.
TGTGCCAGCAGTTTATGGCCGGGCGAGCAGTACTTC
CASSLWPGEQYF
>TRBV6-1|TRBD2|TRBJ2-7|.
TGTGCCAGCAGGAGGGGGACTAGTATCGACGAGCAGTACTTC
CASRRGTSIDEQYF
>TRBV3-1/TRBV3-2|.|TRBJ2-2|few
TGTGCCAGCAGCCGATTAGCGACGAACACCGGGGAGCTGTTTTTT
CASSRLATNTGELFF
>TRBV9|TRBD2|TRBJ2-2|.
TGTGCCAGCAGCGCTTCTAAGGGAGGGTCCGGGGAGCTGTTTTTT
CASSASKGGSGELFF
>TRBV2|.|TRBJ2-3|.
TGTGCCAGCAGTGTGGACATTCAGGCCCCTAGCACAGATACGCAGTATTTT
CASSVDIQAPSTDTQYF
>TRBV28|.|TRBJ1-2|.
TGTGCCAGCAGTACACGACAGTCTACTAACTATGGCTACACCTTC
CASSTRQSTNYGYTF
>TRBV4-3|.|TRBJ1-6|.
TGCGCCAGCAGCCAAGATGCTTATCGGGACGGAGATAATTCACCCCTCCACTTT
CASSQDAYRDGDNSPLHF
>TRBV2|.|TRBJ2-1|.
TGTGCCAGCGGAAGGACTAAGTTAAATGAGCAGTTCTTC
CASGRTKLNEQFF
>TRBV6-2/TRBV6-3|TRBD1|TRBJ1-5|.
TGTGCCAGCAGTTACCACTCGAGACAGGGGTTTAAGGATCAGCCCCAGCATTTT
CASSYHSRQGFKDQPQHF
>TRBV11-2|TRBD1|TRBJ1-3|.
TGTGCCAGCAGCCAGGGACGGGACAGGCTCAACACCATATATTTT
CASSQGRDRLNTIYF
>TRBV19|TRBD2|TRBJ2-5|once
TGTGCCAGTAGTATAGTGGGTGGGGGGGATCTGGAGACCCAGTACTTC
CASSIVGGGDLETQYF
>TRBV3-1/TRBV3-2|.|TRBJ1-4|.
TGTGCCAGCAGCCTGGGGAATCGGAATGAAAAACTGTTTTTT
CASSLGNRNEKLFF
>TRBV13|TRBD1|TRBJ2-2|.
TGTGCCAGCAGACTCCGGGACAGGGGAGACACCGGGGAGCTGTTTTTT
CASRLRDRGDTGELFF
>TRBV29-1|TRBD2|TRBJ2-1|.
TGCAGCGTTGGCTCCAGGCTAGCGGAAGACAATGAGCAGTTCTTC
CSVGSRLAEDNEQFF
>TRBV5-4|TRBD1|TRBJ1-2|.
TGTGCCAGCAGCAGACCCGGGACAGGGAAGGGCTACACCTTC
CASSRPGTGKGYTF
>TRBV7-8|TRBD2|TRBJ2-2|.
TGTGCCAGCGGCACAATAGCGGGGGCGAACACCGGGGAGCTGTTTTTT
CASGTIAGANTGELFF
>TRBV19|TRBD2|TRBJ2-7|few
TGTGCCAGTAGAACTAGCGGGAGCTCCTACGAGCAGTACTTC
CASRTSGSSYEQYF
>TRBV7-9|.|TRBJ2-7|.
TGTGCCAGCAGCTTGGGGACTGACTCCTACGAGCAGTACTTC
CASSLGTDSYEQYF
>TRBV14|.|TRBJ2-4|.
TGTGCCAGCAGCCGACTAGGCCCCGGTAACATTCAGTACTTC
CASSRLGPGNIQYF
>TRBV15|TRBD1|TRBJ1-5|.
TGTGCCACCAGCGCGGGACAGGGGGCAGGGCAGCCCCAGCATTTT
CATSAGQGAGQPQHF
>TRBV4-3|.|TRBJ1-4|once
TGCGCCAGCAGCTACGGGACAAGTGCTAATGAAAAACTGTTTTTT
CASSYGTSANEKLFF
>TRBV27|.|TRBJ1-4|once
TGTGCCAGCAGTTTATCCGGAACAACTAATGAAAAACTGTTTTTT
CASSLSGTTNEKLFF
>TRBV19|.|TRBJ1-1|.
TGTGCCAGTAGTATTGGGGGGGTCGCTGAAGCTTTCTTT
CASSIGGVAEAFF
>TRBV6-2/TRBV6-3|TRBD2|TRBJ2-3|once
TGTGCCAGCAGCGCACTAGCGGGTCGCACAGATACGCAGTATTTT
CASSALAGRTDTQYF
>TRBV29-1|.|TRBJ2-7|.
TGCAGCGTTGCAGGGACACACCAAAGCTCCTACGAGCAGTACTTC
CSVAGTHQSSYEQYF